The next 19 T cell receptor beta chains were all read from a single sample in a study of shared clonotypes between healthy human individuals. Here immunoSEQ multiplex PCR was the method, and the copy in TCRdb shows in-frame clones only, minus some. The table includes fewer than 850,000 clones, around 96% detected once. Naive CD8 populations comprised CD45RO-negative cells positively selected for CCR7, excluding terminally differentiated effector memory CD45RA+ cells. Sequences were obtained from naive CD8+ T cells sorted from blood. The receptors were gathered from a man aged 30-40 years in good health.

The chain has TRBV11-2 and TRBJ2-7; 7 positions match TRBD1. The V gene end was trimmed by 3 bases and the J gene end by 1 base; junction bases not matched to a gene: 9. CDR1 SGHAT and CDR2 FQNNGV come from the germline V gene. The CDR3 is 16 amino acids. The CDR3 DNA reads as TGTGCCAGCAGCTTGGGACCGGGACAGTTTTCCTACGAGCAGTACTTC. It is translated as CASSLGPGQFSYEQYF.

Worth noting for this clone: Additional DNA sequences in this sample encode the identical CDR3. The V and J genes are TRBV5-1 and TRBJ2-7; D is tentatively TRBD1 or TRBD2 (5 bases each). The CDR3 contains 14 residues. V was shortened by 4 bases and J by 2 bases, with 13 bases between the two germline ends. Germline CDR1 reads SGHRS; CDR2 reads YFSETQ. The CDR3 reads CASSPGTGAYEQYF. The CDR3 DNA follows: TGCGCCAGCAGCCCCGGGACCGGTGCCTACGAGCAGTACTTC.

The CDR3 spells CASSLEVMEVQYF. CDR3 nucleotide sequence: TGTGCCAGCAGCTTAGAAGTAATGGAGGTCCAGTACTTC. This chain connects TRBV11-2 to TRBJ2-7; the D gene is possibly TRBD2 (5 bases). Per the germline V gene, CDR1 is SGHAT and CDR2 is FQNNGV. CDR3 length equals 13 residues. Trimming cost V 0 bases and J 10 bases, with 13 bases left between them.

The J gene is TRBJ2-7, the V gene TRBV7-6; D might be TRBD1 (5 bases). The CDR3 is 14 amino acids. Trimming stripped 5 bases from V and 2 bases from J, with 13 bases between. CDR1 is SGHVS, CDR2 FNYEAQ, per germline. Written as DNA, the CDR3 is TGTGCCAGCAGCCCTGGGGCCTTTCCCTACGAGCAGTACTTC. It encodes CASSPGAFPYEQYF. Looking up the rest from reference TRBV7-6 and TRBJ2-7 gives the full variable domain: GAGVSQSPRYKVTKRGQDVALRCDPISGHVSLYWYRQALGQGPEFLTYFNYEAQQDKSGLPNDRFSAERPEGSISTLTIQRTEQRDSAMYRCASSPGAFPYEQYFGPGTRLTVT.

The genes are TRBV5-4 and TRBJ2-7, with a possible D match to TRBD1 (5 bases). The V end lost 2 bases, the J end lost 0 bases, and 18 bases lay between the germline ends. This CDR3 spans 17 amino acids. Germline CDR1 and CDR2: SGHNT and YYREEE (reference sequence). The CDR3 nucleotides are TGTGCCAGCAGCTTCCGCGGACAATCCCCCTCCTCCTACGAGCAGTACTTC. It translates to CASSFRGQSPSSYEQYF. Complete variable domain (other parts from reference TRBV5-4 and TRBJ2-7): ETGVTQSPTHLIKTRGQQVTLRCSSQSGHNTVSWYQQALGQGPQFIFQYYREEENGRGNFPPRFSGLQFPNYSSELNVNALELDDSALYLCASSFRGQSPSSYEQYFGPGTRLTVT.

This sequence joins TRBV13 and TRBJ2-7, with D possibly being TRBD2 (6 bases). The V end was cut by 7 bases, the J end by 1 base, with 14 bases between. CDR3 size: 14 residues. CDR1 is PRHDT and CDR2 is FYEKMQ in the germline V gene (reference sequence). The CDR3 nucleotides are TGTGCCAGCACCCTACGAGGGACTTCCTACGAGCAGTACTTC. Amino acids: CASTLRGTSYEQYF.

The chain carries TRBV5-1 and TRBJ1-1; maybe TRBD1 (6 bases). Trimming removed 3 bases at V and 10 bases at J, with 13 bases between. CDR3 length equals 12 residues. CDR1 is SGHRS and CDR2 is YFSETQ in the germline V gene. CDR3 residues: CASSSNRVGAFF. In DNA, the CDR3 is TGCGCCAGCAGCTCAAACAGGGTTGGAGCTTTCTTT. The complete variable domain, with remaining parts taken from reference TRBV5-1 and TRBJ1-1, reads KAGVTQTPRYLIKTRGQQVTLSCSPISGHRSVSWYQQTPGQGLQFLFEYFSETQRNKGNFPGRFSGRQFSNSRSEMNVSTLELGDSALYLCASSSNRVGAFFGQGTRLTVV.

This sequence joins TRBV7-9 and TRBJ1-2; D is possibly TRBD1 (6 bases). Germline values: CDR1 SEHNR, CDR2 FQNEAQ (reference sequence). The CDR3 loop spans 15 amino acids. V was cut by 4 bases and J by 3 bases, with 15 bases left in between. The CDR3 spells CASSSDRTRDYGYTF. CDR3 coding DNA: TGTGCCAGCAGCTCCGACAGGACGAGGGACTATGGCTACACCTTC.

The chain recombines TRBV5-5 with TRBJ2-7, with TRBD2 matching 11 bases. This CDR3 spans 15 amino acids. Germline CDR1 and CDR2: SGHKS and YYEKEE (reference sequence). The J segment lost 2 bases and the V segment lost 4 bases, leaving 5 bases of the junction unmatched. CDR3 coding DNA: TGTGCCAGCAGCGTACTAGCGGGAGTCGCCTACGAGCAGTACTTC. It encodes CASSVLAGVAYEQYF.

This chain connects TRBV7-8 to TRBJ2-7; D assignment may be TRBD1 or TRBD2 (5 bases each). Per germline, CDR1 SGHVS and CDR2 FQNEAQ. V lost 5 bases to trimming and J lost 0 bases, with 17 bases between them. The CDR3 covers 16 residues. The CDR3 here is CASSPQLGRASYEQYF. The CDR3, as DNA: TGTGCCAGCAGCCCTCAATTGGGACGTGCCTCCTACGAGCAGTACTTC.

In DNA, the CDR3 is TGTGCCAGCTCGACAGCCTTCTATGGCTACACCTTC. This sequence encodes CASSTAFYGYTF. The chain joins TRBV19 to TRBJ1-2; weak D call: TRBD1 (5 bases). The V gene's germline CDR1 is LNHDA and CDR2 SQIVND (reference sequence). This CDR3 is 12 amino acids long. Trimming stripped 9 bases from V and 4 bases from J, with 12 bases between.

The chain employs TRBV14 and TRBJ2-1, with TRBD2 identical over 15 bases. Trimming removed 2 bases from V and 9 bases from J; junction bases left unmatched: 11. Germline assignment: CDR1 SGHDN and CDR2 FVKESK. This CDR3 has 18 residues. CDR3 nucleotide sequence: TGTGCCAGCAGCCAACATCACTGGACTAGCGGGAGGGCTGGTGAGCAGTTCTTC. It is translated as CASSQHHWTSGRAGEQFF.

V is TRBV12-5 and J is TRBJ2-2; D remains ambiguous. With 3 bases removed from V and 1 base from J, the gap between germline ends came to 9 bases. CDR1 and CDR2 from the germline V gene are LGHNT and FRNRAP. The CDR3 is 15 amino acids. DNA for the CDR3: TGTGCTAGTGGTTTCTTGCGGAGGAACACCGGGGAGCTGTTTTTT. This translates into CASGFLRRNTGELFF.

The genes are TRBV29-1 and TRBJ2-7, with 10 nucleotides matching TRBD2. Germline assignment: CDR1 SQVTM and CDR2 ANQGSEA. V shed 3 bases and J 5 bases; nucleotides not matched to a gene: 13. The CDR3 has 16 amino acids. The CDR3 here is CSVDLSGRSRGDEQYF. As DNA, the CDR3 is TGCAGCGTTGATCTTAGCGGGAGGTCCCGGGGCGACGAGCAGTACTTC.

The chain joins TRBV6-4 to TRBJ2-6; 8 nucleotides align to TRBD1. The CDR3 length is 15 residues. V lost 6 bases, J lost 3 bases, and 4 bases stayed unmatched. Germline loops: CDR1 MRHNA, CDR2 SNTAGT. The DNA for the CDR3 is TGTGCCAGCAGCCAGGGGGCGCTTGGGGCCAACGTCCTGACTTTC. It yields the protein CASSQGALGANVLTF.

The J gene is TRBJ1-2, the V gene TRBV7-9; the D gene is possibly TRBD1 (6 bases). This CDR3 is 14 amino acids long. Trimming shortened V by 3 bases and J by 3 bases, and 11 bases separated the two germline ends. The germline V gene has CDR1 SEHNR and CDR2 FQNEAQ (reference sequence). The CDR3 sequence is CASSFSDSYYGYTF. The CDR3 DNA follows: TGTGCCAGCAGCTTTTCGGACAGCTACTATGGCTACACCTTC.

This chain joins TRBV6-1 and TRBJ1-1; D is uncertain. This CDR3 is 14 amino acids long. CDR1 is MNHNS, CDR2 SASEGT, per germline. Between the trimmed V and J ends, which lost 3 bases and 1 base, there was a span of 9 bases. CDR3 region: CASSDFPWNTEAFF. The CDR3 DNA reads TGTGCCAGCAGTGACTTCCCGTGGAACACTGAAGCTTTCTTT.

CDR3 sequence reads: CASKKSGGASYEQYF. CDR3 nucleotides: TGTGCCAGCAAGAAAAGCGGGGGGGCCTCCTACGAGCAGTACTTC. The rearrangement links TRBV28 to TRBJ2-7; 10 bases agree with TRBD2. The CDR3 covers 15 residues. J lost 0 bases, V lost 7 bases, and 6 bases had no gene match. Germline CDR1 MDHEN, CDR2 SYDVKM.

This chain joins TRBV7-9 and TRBJ2-2, with TRBD1 matching over 9 bases. This CDR3 has 15 residues. Germline lookup yields CDR1 SEHNR and CDR2 FQNEAQ (reference sequence). The J segment lost 7 bases and the V segment lost 4 bases, leaving 7 bases of the junction unmatched. CDR3 loop: CASSSDRGYGGELFF. CDR3 coding DNA: TGTGCCAGCAGCTCGGACAGGGGATACGGCGGGGAGCTGTTTTTT. Looking up the rest from reference TRBV7-9 and TRBJ2-2 gives the full variable domain: DTGVSQNPRHKITKRGQNVTFRCDPISEHNRLYWYRQTLGQGPEFLTYFQNEAQLEKSRLLSDRFSAERPKGSFSTLEIQRTEQGDSAMYLCASSSDRGYGGELFFGEGSRLTVL.